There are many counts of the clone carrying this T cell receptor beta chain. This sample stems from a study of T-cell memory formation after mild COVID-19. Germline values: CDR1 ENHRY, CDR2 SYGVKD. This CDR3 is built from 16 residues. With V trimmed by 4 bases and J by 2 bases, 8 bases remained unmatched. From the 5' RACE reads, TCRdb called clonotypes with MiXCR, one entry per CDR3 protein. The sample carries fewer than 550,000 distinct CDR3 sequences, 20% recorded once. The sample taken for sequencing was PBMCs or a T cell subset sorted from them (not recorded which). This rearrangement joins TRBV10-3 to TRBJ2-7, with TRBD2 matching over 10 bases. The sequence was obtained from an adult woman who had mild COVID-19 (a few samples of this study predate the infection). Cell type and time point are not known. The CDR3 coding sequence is TGTGCCATCAGTGCGTCCTTCCTAGCGGGGGCCTACGAGCAGTACTTC. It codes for CAISASFLAGAYEQYF.